Sequencing of this TCR beta chain was carried out in a study of T cell responses to AZD1222 COVID-19 vaccine. The CDR3 is made up of 15 amino acids. The J segment lost 5 bases and the V segment lost 6 bases, leaving 10 bases of the junction unmatched. Germline V gene sequence: CDR1 MNHNY, CDR2 SVGAGI (reference sequence). Generated by immunoSEQ multiplex PCR, the TCRdb table keeps only in-frame clones and is missing some. The sample holds 200,000 to 300,000 clones, approximately 95% seen once. This rearrangement joins TRBV6-6 to TRBJ1-1, with 9 bases fitting TRBD1. Sequencing was performed on peripheral blood, taken on day 0 of AZD1222 vaccination. This TCR was recovered from an adult in good health. CDR3 protein: CASSRPDRGGTEAFF. The CDR3 DNA reads as TGTGCCAGCAGCCGTCCAGACAGGGGGGGAACTGAAGCTTTCTTT.